One and the same sample provided the 30 T cell receptor beta chains below, sequenced in a study of blood T cell repertoires in COVID-19. Produced via immunoSEQ multiplex PCR; TCRdb's table is partial and in-frame only. This repertoire shows under 200,000 clones, under 85% found once; its top ten account for about 1.2%. What was sequenced was peripheral blood. These receptor sequences come from a man between 60 and 70 years old who had recovered from COVID-19.

The chain is built from TRBV30 and TRBJ2-6; D might be TRBD2 (5 bases). Germline CDR1 is GTSNPN and CDR2 is SVGIG (reference sequence). V gave up 8 bases and J gave up 4 bases, with 15 bases separating them. This CDR3 comprises 14 residues. The CDR3, as DNA: TGTGCCACGAGGAGGTCCGTAGGGGCCAACGTCCTGACTTTC. It is translated as CATRRSVGANVLTF.

This chain connects TRBV6-4 to TRBJ1-4, with 7 bases that match TRBD1. Germline V CDR1 and CDR2: MRHNA, SNTAGT. Germline trimming cut 11 bases from V and 8 bases from J; bases unmatched to any gene: 5. The CDR3 totals 11 residues. CDR3 loop: CAGYRGEKLFF. In DNA, the CDR3 is TGTGCCGGATACAGGGGAGAAAAACTGTTTTTT.

The chain uses TRBV7-2 and TRBJ1-2; D might be TRBD1 (5 bases). The V and J ends lost 0 bases and 6 bases respectively, with 8 bases between them. The CDR3 has 13 amino acids. Germline loops: CDR1 SGHTA, CDR2 FQGNSA. Here the CDR3 reads CASSLAPRDGYTF. In DNA, the CDR3 is TGTGCCAGCAGCTTAGCCCCCAGGGATGGCTACACCTTC.

The chain is built from TRBV2 and TRBJ1-2, with 10 bases identical to TRBD1. CDR1 is SNHLY, CDR2 FYNNEI, per germline. CDR3 length: 15 amino acids. V lost 5 bases and J lost 8; bases outside the gene matches: 11. The CDR3 nucleotides read TGTGCCAGCAGTTCCGGGACAGGGGTCTGGAAAGGCTACACCTTC. This encodes CASSSGTGVWKGYTF.

The chain joins TRBV9 to TRBJ2-1, with 8 bases matching TRBD2. Germline values: CDR1 SGDLS, CDR2 YYNGEE. The CDR3 is 15 residues long. V was pared by 4 bases and J by 9 bases, with 12 bases of the junction left unmatched. CDR3 sequence: CASSLYNGGAGEQFF. The CDR3 coding sequence is TGTGCCAGCAGCCTATACAACGGGGGGGCCGGTGAGCAGTTCTTC.

This clone was seen a single time. The gene calls are TRBV12-3 or TRBV12-4 and TRBJ1-2, with 7 positions matching TRBD1. This CDR3 has 12 residues. V was clipped by 6 bases and J by 4 bases; unmatched bases: 2. Here the CDR3 reads CASSGQVYGYTF. CDR3 nucleotide sequence: TGTGCCAGCAGCGGACAGGTCTATGGCTACACCTTC.

This clone appeared a few times. The chain combines TRBV12-3 or TRBV12-4 with TRBJ1-5; no clear D. The CDR3 covers 12 residues. V was clipped by 5 bases and J by 5 bases, with 7 bases between them. DNA for the CDR3: TGTGCCAGCAGTCCCCTCCATCAGCCCCAGCATTTT. Encoded protein: CASSPLHQPQHF.

The chain has TRBV7-2 and TRBJ2-7; tentatively, D is TRBD2 (5 bases). The V end lost 4 bases, the J end lost 5 bases, and 18 bases lay between the germline ends. The CDR3 contains 15 residues. Germline V gives CDR1 SGHTA, CDR2 FQGNSA. This chain's CDR3 is CASSSGPFAGNEQYF. The CDR3 region has the DNA TGTGCCAGCAGCTCAGGCCCCTTCGCCGGGAACGAGCAGTACTTC.

This sequence joins TRBV9 and TRBJ1-6, with a possible D match to TRBD1 (6 bases). The CDR3 length is 15 residues. V shed 1 base and J shed 6 bases, with 11 bases lying between them. The V gene's germline CDR1 is SGDLS and CDR2 YYNGEE. The CDR3 region is CASSVQGLGNSPLHF. The CDR3 DNA reads as TGTGCCAGCAGCGTACAGGGGTTGGGTAATTCACCCCTCCACTTT.

This rearrangement joins TRBV12-1 to TRBJ1-1; the DNA was not used to check the table's D call, TRBD1. TRBV12-1 is flagged as a pseudogene. The CDR3 sequence is 15 residues long. The DNA for the CDR3 is TGTGCCAGCAGCTTCTCCAGGGGGCAAGGCACTGAAGCTTTCTTT. It encodes CASSFSRGQGTEAFF.

V is TRBV7-3 and J is TRBJ2-3, with TRBD1 identical over 8 bases. Germline V gives CDR1 SGHTA, CDR2 FQGTGA. V lost 3 bases to trimming and J lost 4 bases; unmatched junction nucleotides: 6. The CDR3 spans 15 residues. The CDR3 nucleotides are TGTGCCAGCAGCTTCCAGGGGGCGCGAGCAGATACGCAGTATTTT. It encodes CASSFQGARADTQYF.

This rearrangement joins TRBV4-3 to TRBJ1-2, with TRBD1 as a possible D gene (5 bases). The V gene's germline CDR1 is LGHNA and CDR2 YSLEER. The CDR3 consists of 17 residues. Trimming pared 0 bases from V and 3 bases from J, leaving 17 bases between. The CDR3 spells CASSQDTLGGSDYGYTF. The CDR3 DNA is TGCGCCAGCAGCCAAGATACGCTCGGGGGGAGCGACTATGGCTACACCTTC.

The V call is TRBV6-5, the J call TRBJ1-3; 8 bases line up with TRBD1. The CDR3 runs to 16 residues. V dropped 4 bases and J dropped 4; count of bases not matched to a gene: 9. Germline V gene sequence: CDR1 MNHEY, CDR2 SVGAGI. The CDR3 DNA reads as TGTGCCAGCAGTTCCTACCGAGGACAGGGCGGAAACACCATATATTTT. Encoded protein: CASSSYRGQGGNTIYF.

The rearrangement uses TRBV19 and TRBJ2-7; 8 bases agree with TRBD1. CDR3 size: 15 residues. Germline V gene sequence: CDR1 LNHDA, CDR2 SQIVND (reference sequence). V was clipped by 4 bases and J by 3 bases; unmatched bases: 8. In DNA, the CDR3 is TGTGCCAGTAGTAACCAAGGACAGGGCCTCTACGAGCAGTACTTC. Translation: CASSNQGQGLYEQYF.

The V call is TRBV27, the J call TRBJ2-7; TRBD1 might be the D (6 bases). Trimming took 5 bases from V and 3 from J, leaving 14 bases between them. CDR1 is MNHEY, CDR2 SMNVEV, per germline (reference sequence). The CDR3 is 14 residues long. The CDR3 region has the DNA TGTGCCAGCAGTCGGCAGGGGTCCCTCTACGAGCAGTACTTC. Its protein product is CASSRQGSLYEQYF.

This chain joins TRBV19 and TRBJ1-4; unclear D gene. Trimming removed 6 bases at V and 7 bases at J, with 18 bases between. CDR1 and CDR2 (germline): LNHDA, SQIVND (reference sequence). The length of the CDR3 is 15 residues. The CDR3 sequence is CASSTLPGVAEKLFF. CDR3 nucleotide sequence: TGTGCCAGTAGCACTCTCCCGGGAGTAGCTGAAAAACTGTTTTTT. Together with reference TRBV19 and TRBJ1-4, the CDR3 gives the full variable domain: DGGITQSPKYLFRKEGQNVTLSCEQNLNHDAMYWYRQDPGQGLRLIYYSQIVNDFQKGDIAEGYSVSREKKESFPLTVTSAQKNPTAFYLCASSTLPGVAEKLFFGSGTQLSVL.

J is TRBJ1-5 and V is TRBV2, with 10 nucleotides matching TRBD1. There are 16 residues in the CDR3. V trimming: 5 bases; J trimming: 4 bases; junction bases outside the gene matches: 8. Germline V lookup: CDR1 SNHLY, CDR2 FYNNEI. The CDR3 DNA reads TGTGCCAGCAGTAGGATGGGACAGGGGTTGAATCAGCCCCAGCATTTT. Encoded protein: CASSRMGQGLNQPQHF.

The chain carries TRBV7-2 and TRBJ2-1; 8 nucleotides line up with TRBD1. This CDR3 contains 17 residues. V trimming: 2 bases; J trimming: 7 bases; junction bases outside the gene matches: 13. CDR1 SGHTA and CDR2 FQGNSA come from the germline V gene. Here the CDR3 reads CASSLSGTGWNKNEQFF. DNA for the CDR3: TGTGCCAGCAGCTTATCCGGGACAGGTTGGAATAAAAATGAGCAGTTCTTC.

Only a few counts were recorded for this clone. This chain links TRBV4-2 with TRBJ1-6; D may be TRBD1 (6 bases). V dropped 1 base and J dropped 5 bases, with 9 bases sitting between them. The CDR3 has 15 amino acids. Germline loops: CDR1 LGHNA, CDR2 YNFKEQ. The CDR3 DNA is TGTGCCAGCAGCCAAGCGGACAGCAATAATTCACCCCTCCACTTT. It encodes CASSQADSNNSPLHF.

V and J are TRBV3-1 (or the pseudogene TRBV3-2) and TRBJ2-3, with 9 bases that match TRBD1. The V gene's germline CDR1 is LGHDT and CDR2 YNNKEL (reference sequence). V gave up 0 bases and J gave up 6 bases; unmatched junction bases: 16. This CDR3 is built from 19 residues. CDR3 sequence: CASSQELSLRDRVGDTQYF. For the CDR3, the DNA is TGTGCCAGCAGCCAAGAGTTAAGCCTCCGGGACAGGGTGGGGGATACGCAGTATTTT.

This clone was seen just once. The chain couples TRBV12-3 or TRBV12-4 to TRBJ2-7; TRBD1 is a possible D gene (6 bases). Trimming stripped 3 bases from V and 6 bases from J, with 9 bases between. This CDR3 has 12 amino acids. The CDR3 DNA reads TGTGCCAGCAGTTTTTCGACAGGCGAGCAGTACTTC. Translation gives CASSFSTGEQYF.

This clone was observed once. The chain recombines TRBV6-5 with TRBJ2-7, with 9 nucleotides matching TRBD1. Germline assignment: CDR1 MNHEY and CDR2 SVGAGI. Unmatched junction bases numbered 8, after V lost 5 bases and J lost 3 bases. The CDR3 totals 15 residues. Written as DNA, the CDR3 is TGTGCCAGCAGTCCTTCCCCGGGACAGGGCTACGAGCAGTACTTC. It yields the protein CASSPSPGQGYEQYF.

In its sample, this clone was seen a few times. This chain uses TRBV7-3 with TRBJ2-5; the match to TRBD2 covers 9 bases. Losses at the gene ends were 2 bases for V and 6 bases for J; bases not matched to a gene: 10. The CDR3 covers 16 residues. CDR1 and CDR2 from the germline V gene are SGHTA and FQGTGA. In nucleotides, the CDR3 is TGTGCCAGCAGCTTAGATGGTAGCGGGGGAGCTCAGACCCAGTACTTC. It specifies CASSLDGSGGAQTQYF.

The gene calls are TRBV5-4 and TRBJ2-5; D is perhaps TRBD1 (6 bases). Germline V gene data show CDR1 as SGHNT and CDR2 as YYREEE (reference sequence). The CDR3 sequence is 14 residues long. V was cut by 2 bases and J by 3 bases, with 11 bases left in between. The chain's CDR3 is CASSFSGAEETQYF. In nucleotides, the CDR3 is TGTGCCAGCAGCTTTTCAGGGGCTGAAGAGACCCAGTACTTC.

This clone was detected only a few times. The J gene is TRBJ2-1, the V gene TRBV4-1, with D maybe TRBD1 (6 bases). The CDR3 runs 16 residues. Trimming shortened V by 2 bases and J by 0 bases, and 11 bases separated the two germline ends. Germline CDR1 reads MGHRA; CDR2 reads YSYEKL. The CDR3 loop reads CASSQTGLSSYNEQFF. As DNA, the CDR3 is TGCGCCAGCAGCCAAACAGGGCTAAGCTCCTACAATGAGCAGTTCTTC.

The chain combines TRBV27 with TRBJ1-1, with TRBD1 identical over 8 bases. Germline V gene data show CDR1 as MNHEY and CDR2 as SMNVEV (reference sequence). The CDR3 covers 14 residues. After removal of 6 bases from V and 3 bases from J, the junction contained 6 bases not matched to a gene. The CDR3 loop reads CASSRTGRDTEAFF. The DNA of the CDR3 is TGTGCCAGCAGCCGGACAGGGAGGGACACTGAAGCTTTCTTT.

The chain recombines TRBV25-1 with TRBJ2-3, with TRBD2 matching 10 bases. CDR3 length: 17 amino acids. The V segment lost 4 bases and the J segment 3 bases; nucleotides outside the gene matches: 10. CDR1 MGHDK and CDR2 SYGVNS come from the germline V gene. CDR3 DNA: TGTGCCAGCAGTGTTCACCTAGCGGGGGTTGGTACAGATACGCAGTATTTT. Its translation is CASSVHLAGVGTDTQYF. The entire variable domain, with the rest obtained from reference TRBV25-1 and TRBJ2-3, is as follows: EADIYQTPRYLVIGTGKKITLECSQTMGHDKMYWYQQDPGMELHLIHYSYGVNSTEKGDLSSESTVSRIRTEHFPLTLESARPSHTSQYLCASSVHLAGVGTDTQYFGPGTRLTVL.

The chain has TRBV7-2 and TRBJ1-5; D might be TRBD1 (6 bases). Between the trimmed V and J ends, which lost 1 base and 3 bases, there was a span of 10 bases. The CDR3 runs 15 residues. Germline V gives CDR1 SGHTA, CDR2 FQGNSA. In DNA form, the CDR3 reads TGTGCCAGCAGCTTAGAACAGGGTACCAATCAGCCCCAGCATTTT. Translating it yields CASSLEQGTNQPQHF.

The J gene is TRBJ1-1, the V gene TRBV29-1; TRBD1 might be the D (6 bases). CDR3 length: 11 residues. Germline V lookup: CDR1 SQVTM, CDR2 ANQGSEA. V lost 5 bases and J 7 bases, leaving 11 bases between the germline ends. DNA of the CDR3: TGCAGCGTTCTGGGGGCCAATGAAGCTTTCTTT. Protein: CSVLGANEAFF. The full variable domain, completed using reference TRBV29-1 and TRBJ1-1, is SAVISQKPSRDICQRGTSLTIQCQVDSQVTMMFWYRQQPGQSLTLIATANQGSEATYESGFVIDKFPISRPNLTFSTLTVSNMSPEDSSIYLCSVLGANEAFFGQGTRLTVV.

A remark on this clone: This CDR3 is also generated by other DNA sequences in the sample. The genes are TRBV9 and TRBJ1-1, with D perhaps matching TRBD1 (5 bases). From germline, CDR1 is SGDLS and CDR2 YYNGEE. The CDR3 consists of 13 residues. Trimming cost V 1 base and J 2 bases, with 6 bases left between them. The CDR3 DNA reads as TGTGCCAGCAGCGTAACAGGAAACACTGAAGCTTTCTTT. Its translation: CASSVTGNTEAFF.